This T cell receptor (beta chain) was obtained from a study of T cell responses to AZD1222 COVID-19 vaccine. Study-wide findings and caveats: The study found vaccine-associated CD4 TCRs spanning spike, dominant at 160-218 and 743-854.

The CDR3 runs to 12 residues. The ends were cut back, 4 bases at V and 9 bases at J, with 14 bases in the middle. CDR1 SGHRS and CDR2 YFSETQ come from the germline V gene. Data came from immunoSEQ multiplex PCR; TCRdb stores just in-frame clones and leaves some out. The top ten hold 3.5% to 4.5% of the sample, which has under 200,000 clones, approximately 93% seen once. A remark on this clone: Its specificity is unknown.

The sample was peripheral blood, taken on day 0 of AZD1222 vaccination. The chain links TRBV5-1 to TRBJ2-7; D is possibly TRBD1 or TRBD2 (5 bases each). The TCR originated in an adult in good health. The CDR3, as DNA: TGCGCCAGCAGCCTGGCCCAGGGACCGCAGTACTTC. Its translation is CASSLAQGPQYF.